This TCR beta chain was sequenced for a study of blood T cells in healthy people across ages. The germline gives CDR1 SGHTS, CDR2 YDEGEE. V lost 0 bases and J lost 8, with 8 bases in between. The CDR3 has 12 amino acids. This clonotype has a handful of counts. Its specificity is unknown. Study-wide points: Investigators treated diversity estimates from one million T cells as underestimates. Observed TCR beta diversity per million T cells went down as age went up. This fall followed a roughly linear course with age.

A second roughly 6 to 11 cycle PCR used barcoded and J-beta primers. Each CDR3 protein is one row after TCRdb ran MiXCR on the 5' RACE reads. The sample lists about 690,000 distinct CDR3 sequences; 40% to 45% were seen once. The rearrangement joins TRBV5-8 to TRBJ1-2; D unresolved. The specimen was blood. The receptor was derived from an older man in good health. CDR3: CASSLVVVGYTF. The CDR3 bases are TGTGCCAGCAGCTTGGTGGTTGTCGGCTACACCTTC.